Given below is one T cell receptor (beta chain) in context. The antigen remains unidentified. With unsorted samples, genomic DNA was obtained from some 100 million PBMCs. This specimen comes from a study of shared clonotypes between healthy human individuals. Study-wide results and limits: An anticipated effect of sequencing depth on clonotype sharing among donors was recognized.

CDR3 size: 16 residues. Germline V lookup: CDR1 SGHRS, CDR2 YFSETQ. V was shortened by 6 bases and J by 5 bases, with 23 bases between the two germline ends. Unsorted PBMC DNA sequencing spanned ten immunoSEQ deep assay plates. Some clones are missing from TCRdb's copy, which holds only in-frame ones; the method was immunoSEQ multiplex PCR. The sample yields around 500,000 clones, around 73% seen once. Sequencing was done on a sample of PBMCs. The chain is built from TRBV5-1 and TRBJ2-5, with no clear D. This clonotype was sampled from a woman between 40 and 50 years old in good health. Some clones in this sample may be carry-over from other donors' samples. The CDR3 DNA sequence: TGCGCCAGCACCCAACTTCACTCTCTGAGGTTGGAGACCCAGTACTTC. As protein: CASTQLHSLRLETQYF.